This is a list of T cell receptor beta chains from one sample in a study of cytomegalovirus exposure and HLA in healthy donors. The assay was immunoSEQ multiplex PCR, and TCRdb's table has in-frame clones only and misses some. The table lists about 83,000 clones, 65% to 80% of them singletons. The sequenced sample was PBMCs. The source is a man in his sixties in good health and CMV-seronegative. Both conserved end residues are part of each CDR3. A D gene is named only where the DNA matches it firmly. The listing skips clone size in some rows; elsewhere it reads once, few, many or a size class.

clone size | D gene | J gene | CDR3 length | V gene | CDR3 protein | CDR3 DNA
- | TRBD1 | TRBJ1-1 | 15 | TRBV6-1 | CASSPRTGGWTEAFF | TGTGCCAGCAGTCCACGGACAGGGGGTTGGACTGAAGCTTTCTTT
- | - | TRBJ2-1 | 15 | TRBV5-1 | CASSLQGILGNEQFF | TGCGCCAGCTCCTTACAGGGTATTTTAGGTAATGAGCAGTTCTTC
- | TRBD1 | TRBJ2-7 | 13 | TRBV9 | CASSSDRGREQYF | TGTGCCAGCAGCTCGGACAGGGGGCGGGAGCAGTACTTC
once | - | TRBJ1-1 | 15 | TRBV7-9 | CASSREGNSNTEAFF | TGTGCCAGCAGCCGGGAGGGGAACAGTAACACTGAAGCTTTCTTT
once | TRBD2 | TRBJ2-1 | 16 | TRBV9 | CASSVGGLAGFDEQFF | TGTGCCAGCAGCGTAGGGGGACTAGCGGGGTTCGATGAGCAGTTCTTC
- | TRBD1 | TRBJ1-2 | 15 | TRBV19 | CASTQGQGPNYGYTF | TGTGCCAGTACTCAAGGACAGGGTCCTAACTATGGCTACACCTTC
- | TRBD2 | TRBJ2-2 | 15 | TRBV7-3 | CASSWTSGAPGELFF | TGTGCCAGCAGCTGGACTAGCGGGGCCCCCGGGGAGCTGTTTTTT
- | TRBD2 | TRBJ2-3 | 15 | TRBV5-1 | CASSFGGGAPDTQYF | TGCGCCAGCAGCTTCGGCGGGGGGGCCCCGGATACGCAGTATTTT
many | TRBD1 | TRBJ1-1 | 12 | TRBV5-6 | CASSYDRAEAFF | TGTGCCAGCAGCTACGACAGGGCTGAAGCTTTCTTT
- | - | TRBJ1-1 | 11 | TRBV7-2 | CASSFRTEAFF | TGTGCCAGCAGCTTCAGGACTGAAGCTTTCTTT
- | - | TRBJ1-1 | 13 | TRBV11-2 | CASSLTGNTEAFF | TGTGCCAGCAGCTTGACAGGGAACACTGAAGCTTTCTTT
- | - | TRBJ2-5 | 13 | TRBV7-9 | CASSLPPLETQYF | TGTGCCAGCAGCCTACCCCCTCTGGAGACCCAGTACTTC
- | TRBD1 | TRBJ2-5 | 15 | TRBV28 | CASSSGQGAWETQYF | TGTGCCAGCAGCTCGGGACAGGGGGCATGGGAGACCCAGTACTTC
- | - | TRBJ1-1 | 13 | TRBV27 | CASSHRRDNPAFF | TGTGCCAGCAGCCACCGCAGGGATAATCCAGCTTTCTTT
- | TRBD1 | TRBJ1-1 | 13 | TRBV25-1 | CASSQQGINEAFF | TGTGCCAGCAGTCAACAGGGGATCAATGAAGCTTTCTTT